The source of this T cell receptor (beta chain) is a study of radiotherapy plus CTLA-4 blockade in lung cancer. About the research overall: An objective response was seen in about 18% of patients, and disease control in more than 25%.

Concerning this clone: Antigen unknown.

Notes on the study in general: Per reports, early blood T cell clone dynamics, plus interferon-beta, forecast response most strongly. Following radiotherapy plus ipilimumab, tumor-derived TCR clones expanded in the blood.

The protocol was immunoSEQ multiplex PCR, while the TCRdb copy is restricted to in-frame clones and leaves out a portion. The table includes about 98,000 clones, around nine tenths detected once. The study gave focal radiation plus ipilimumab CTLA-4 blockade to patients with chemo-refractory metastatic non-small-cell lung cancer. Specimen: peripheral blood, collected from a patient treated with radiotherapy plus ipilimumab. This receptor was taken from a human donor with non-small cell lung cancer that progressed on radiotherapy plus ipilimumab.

The CDR3 nucleotides are TGTGCCAGCAGCCGACTGGGGGGAGGATCCAAAAACATTCAGTACTTC. Its protein product is CASSRLGGGSKNIQYF. The chain uses TRBV7-9 and TRBJ2-4; perhaps TRBD2 as D (6 bases). The germline V and J ends were trimmed by 5 bases and 2 bases, with 16 bases remaining between them. The CDR3 is 16 residues long. Germline V gives CDR1 SEHNR, CDR2 FQNEAQ (reference sequence).